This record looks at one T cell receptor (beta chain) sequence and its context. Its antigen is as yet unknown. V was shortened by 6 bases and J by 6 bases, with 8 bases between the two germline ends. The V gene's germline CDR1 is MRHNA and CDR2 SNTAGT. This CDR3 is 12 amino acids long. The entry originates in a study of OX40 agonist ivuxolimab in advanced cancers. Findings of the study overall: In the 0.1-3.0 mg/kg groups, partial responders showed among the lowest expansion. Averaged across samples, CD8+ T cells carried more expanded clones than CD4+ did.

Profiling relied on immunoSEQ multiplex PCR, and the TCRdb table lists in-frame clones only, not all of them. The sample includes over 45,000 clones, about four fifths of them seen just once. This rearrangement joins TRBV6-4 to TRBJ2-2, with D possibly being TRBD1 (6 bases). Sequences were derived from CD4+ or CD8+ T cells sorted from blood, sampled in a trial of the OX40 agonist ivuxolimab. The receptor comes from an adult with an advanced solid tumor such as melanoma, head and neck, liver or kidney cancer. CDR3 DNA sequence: TGTGCCAGCAGGGGGGCGGCCGGGGAGCTGTTTTTT. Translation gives CASRGAAGELFF.